Shown below are 20 T cell receptor beta chains from a single sample sequenced in a study of cytomegalovirus exposure and HLA in healthy donors. The primer mix had 60 Vbeta and 13 Jbeta primers. TCRdb keeps only in-frame clones here, not all; method: immunoSEQ multiplex PCR. The sample lists 150,000 to 200,000 clones, about four fifths occurring once. The sample comprised PBMCs. The receptors originated from a woman between 50 and 59 years old in good health and CMV-seronegative.

V usage is TRBV9 and J usage is TRBJ2-1; perhaps TRBD1 as D (5 bases). The CDR3 covers 16 residues. Germline lookup yields CDR1 SGDLS and CDR2 YYNGEE. Trimming took off 0 bases at V and 3 bases at J, with 13 bases between the two ends. CDR3 in amino acids: CASSVASRERYNEQFF. Written as DNA, the CDR3 is TGTGCCAGCAGCGTAGCGAGCAGGGAACGCTACAATGAGCAGTTCTTC.

This sequence joins TRBV4-3 and TRBJ2-7, with 10 bases identical to TRBD2. V was pared by 4 bases and J by 5 bases, with 8 bases of the junction left unmatched. Germline assignment: CDR1 LGHNA and CDR2 YSLEER. The CDR3 is 15 amino acids. The CDR3 bases are TGCGCCAGCAGCCTGACTAGCGGGTCCCGTCACGAGCAGTACTTC. Translated, it gives CASSLTSGSRHEQYF.

This chain uses TRBV4-1 with TRBJ1-6, with unresolved D. Trimming took 2 bases from V and 7 from J, leaving 6 bases between them. The CDR3 covers 13 residues. Germline V gives CDR1 MGHRA, CDR2 YSYEKL. The CDR3 nucleotides are TGCGCCAGCAGCCAACAGGCAAATTCACCCCTCCACTTT. Protein sequence: CASSQQANSPLHF.

J is TRBJ2-3 and V is TRBV2; TRBD2 matches 7 bases. CDR3 length: 15 residues. V dropped 7 bases and J dropped 5; count of bases not matched to a gene: 12. The V gene's germline CDR1 is SNHLY and CDR2 FYNNEI. CDR3 sequence (DNA): TGTGCCAGCAATTCGGGGGGATCGTGGAGAGATACGCAGTATTTT. Protein product: CASNSGGSWRDTQYF.

This chain connects TRBV7-6 to TRBJ1-3; D not certain. Germline lookup yields CDR1 SGHVS and CDR2 FNYEAQ. The CDR3 length is 18 residues. V dropped 4 bases and J dropped 4 bases, with 23 bases sitting between them. The CDR3 loop reads CASSSRREPLKPGNTIYF. In nucleotides, the CDR3 is TGTGCCAGCAGCTCACGCCGGGAACCCTTAAAGCCGGGAAACACCATATATTTT.

CDR3 residues: CASRTTGGGSNQPQHF. For the CDR3, the DNA is TGTGCCAGTAGGACGACAGGGGGCGGAAGCAATCAGCCCCAGCATTTT. V and J are TRBV19 and TRBJ1-5, with TRBD1 identical over 10 bases. V lost 6 bases, J lost 1 base, and 6 bases stayed unmatched. The CDR3 totals 16 residues. Germline-derived CDR1 and CDR2 are LNHDA and SQIVND (reference sequence).

This rearrangement joins TRBV6-6 to TRBJ2-4, with TRBD2 matching over 8 bases. After removal of 8 bases from V and 0 bases from J, the junction contained 9 bases not matched to a gene. Looked up from germline, CDR1 is MNHNY and CDR2 is SVGAGI (reference sequence). This CDR3 contains 16 residues. CDR3 sequence (DNA): TGTGCCAGCTCGGGACTCAGCGGGGGAGCCAAAAACATTCAGTACTTC. Translated, it gives CASSGLSGGAKNIQYF.

This sequence joins TRBV10-3 and TRBJ2-7; 7 bases are shared with TRBD1. Germline assignment: CDR1 ENHRY and CDR2 SYGVKD. V lost 3 bases, J lost 5 bases, and 7 bases stayed unmatched. This CDR3 spans 14 amino acids. CDR3 coding DNA: TGTGCCATCAGTGACGCAGGGGGTGTCAACGAGCAGTACTTC. The encoded protein is CAISDAGGVNEQYF.

This clone is a singleton in its sample. This chain links TRBV18 with TRBJ1-4, with a tentative D call TRBD1 (5 bases). This CDR3 is built from 13 residues. The germline gives CDR1 KGHSH, CDR2 LQKENI. Trimming took 5 bases from V and 4 from J, leaving 8 bases between them. The DNA of the CDR3 is TGTGCCAGCTCATGGGGCCGTAATGAAAAACTGTTTTTT. It is translated as CASSWGRNEKLFF.

This chain links TRBV6-1 with TRBJ1-5; D is perhaps TRBD1 (5 bases). CDR3 length: 18 amino acids. Deletions cut 2 bases from V and 3 bases from J, with 20 bases between. CDR1 is MNHNS and CDR2 is SASEGT in the germline V gene. The CDR3: CASSEKGQPSILNQPQHF. The CDR3 nucleotides are TGTGCCAGCAGTGAAAAGGGGCAGCCCTCAATCCTCAATCAGCCCCAGCATTTT.

The chain links TRBV29-1 to TRBJ1-5, with D possibly matching TRBD1 (5 bases). CDR3 length: 15 residues. Between the trimmed V and J ends, which lost 6 bases and 5 bases, there was a span of 20 bases. CDR1 and CDR2 (germline): SQVTM, ANQGSEA. CDR3 loop: CSVNFGQGGDQPQHF. The CDR3 region has the DNA TGCAGCGTGAACTTTGGCCAGGGCGGCGATCAGCCCCAGCATTTT.

This clone was seen a handful of times. Here the CDR3 DNA reads TGTGCCAGCAGTTATCGGCCCCAGCATTTT. Translated, it gives CASSYRPQHF. The rearrangement links TRBV6-6 to TRBJ1-5, with D unresolved. Trimming removed 3 bases at V and 9 bases at J, with 3 bases between. CDR1 is MNHNY and CDR2 is SVGAGI in the germline V gene (reference sequence). The CDR3 length is 10 residues.

V is TRBV29-1 and J is TRBJ2-2, with D possibly being TRBD2 (7 bases). Germline V lookup: CDR1 SQVTM, CDR2 ANQGSEA. The ends were cut back, 8 bases at V and 0 bases at J, with 19 bases in the middle. The CDR3 has 16 residues. CDR3 nucleotides: TGCAGCACTACCGGGGGGCTAGCGGCGAACACCGGGGAGCTGTTTTTT. It specifies CSTTGGLAANTGELFF.

The rearrangement links TRBV19 to TRBJ2-7, with D possibly matching TRBD1 (6 bases). The CDR3 consists of 15 residues. Germline-derived CDR1 and CDR2 are LNHDA and SQIVND (reference sequence). V lost 4 bases and J lost 0, with 13 bases in between. The CDR3 DNA sequence: TGTGCCAGTAGTACGAAGGACAGCGGCTCCTACGAGCAGTACTTC. This encodes CASSTKDSGSYEQYF.

The sample holds a few counts of this clone. The V and J genes are TRBV7-9 and TRBJ1-2, with D possibly matching TRBD1 (5 bases). The CDR3 is made up of 13 amino acids. Germline CDR1 is SEHNR and CDR2 is FQNEAQ (reference sequence). Trimming left V 5 bases short and J 6 bases short, with 13 bases between. CDR3 amino acids: CASSHPAGNGYTF. The CDR3 DNA reads TGTGCCAGCAGCCATCCAGCAGGGAATGGCTACACCTTC.

CDR3 nucleotides: TGTGCCAGCTCACGGCCCGGGAGCCCAGATACGCAGTATTTT. Protein: CASSRPGSPDTQYF. This rearrangement joins TRBV18 to TRBJ2-3, with D maybe TRBD2 (6 bases). Germline CDR1 KGHSH, CDR2 LQKENI. V was shortened by 4 bases and J by 4 bases, with 12 bases between the two germline ends. The CDR3 totals 14 residues.

The chain is built from TRBV28 and TRBJ2-1, with 8 bases fitting TRBD2. The V and J ends lost 2 bases and 4 bases, in that order; junction bases with no gene match: 4. CDR1 is MDHEN, CDR2 SYDVKM, per germline. This CDR3 has 15 amino acids. CDR3 in amino acids: CASSLEGLVYNEQFF. The CDR3 DNA is TGTGCCAGCAGTTTAGAGGGACTAGTGTACAATGAGCAGTTCTTC.

V is TRBV25-1 and J is TRBJ2-2, with no clear D. CDR1 and CDR2 from the germline V gene are MGHDK and SYGVNS. Trimming took off 4 bases at V and 3 bases at J, with 9 bases between the two ends. The CDR3 totals 14 residues. This chain's CDR3 is CASSVTQYTGELFF. The CDR3 DNA follows: TGTGCCAGCAGTGTGACTCAGTACACCGGGGAGCTGTTTTTT.

Comment on this clone: Relative to the germline gene, one junction end is altered; a read error may explain this. Different DNA sequences within this sample yield the same CDR3. The V call is TRBV6-1, the J call TRBJ1-1; D gene uncertain. The germline gives CDR1 MNHNS, CDR2 SASEGT. This CDR3 comprises 17 residues. In DNA form, the CDR3 reads TGTGCCAGCAGTGAAGCCCCCCGGGAACTCATGAACACTGAAGCTTTCTTC. Its protein product is CASSEAPRELMNTEAFF.

This clone appeared a few times. The chain joins TRBV9 to TRBJ2-5, with 8 bases identical to TRBD1. The CDR3 extends over 15 amino acids. J gave up 4 bases and V 4 bases, and 9 bases lay outside the gene matches. Germline assignment: CDR1 SGDLS and CDR2 YYNGEE. The CDR3 DNA reads as TGTGCCAGCAGCCCACCGGGACAGGCCCGAGAGACCCAGTACTTC. The encoded protein is CASSPPGQARETQYF. Combining the CDR3 with reference TRBV9 and TRBJ2-5 gives the whole variable domain DSGVTQTPKHLITATGQRVTLRCSPRSGDLSVYWYQQSLDQGLQFLIQYYNGEERAKGNILERFSAQQFPDLHSELNLSSLELGDSALYFCASSPPGQARETQYFGPGTRLLVL.